This T cell receptor (beta chain) was sequenced for a study of cytomegalovirus exposure and HLA in healthy donors. Primers included in the PCR were 60 Vbeta and 13 Jbeta primers. Sequencing was performed with immunoSEQ multiplex PCR; in TCRdb, only in-frame clones are kept and a portion is missing. The table records some 150,000 clones, around 77% of them present only once. Study-wide results and caveats: Near-uniform donor sequencing depth was presumed by presence/absence analyses.

Remarks on this clone: Its cognate antigen is unknown.

The germline CDR1 and CDR2 sequences are MNHEY and SVGAGI. V lost 8 bases, J lost 4 bases, and 19 bases lay in between. This CDR3 spans 15 amino acids. The J gene is TRBJ2-3, the V gene TRBV6-5; possibly TRBD1 for D (5 bases). This sequence was found in a man under 40 in good health and CMV-seropositive. The sample consisted of PBMCs. CDR3 DNA sequence: TGTGCCAGCCGACGCTCCTCCTCAGGGCCAGATACGCAGTATTTT. Encoded protein: CASRRSSSGPDTQYF.